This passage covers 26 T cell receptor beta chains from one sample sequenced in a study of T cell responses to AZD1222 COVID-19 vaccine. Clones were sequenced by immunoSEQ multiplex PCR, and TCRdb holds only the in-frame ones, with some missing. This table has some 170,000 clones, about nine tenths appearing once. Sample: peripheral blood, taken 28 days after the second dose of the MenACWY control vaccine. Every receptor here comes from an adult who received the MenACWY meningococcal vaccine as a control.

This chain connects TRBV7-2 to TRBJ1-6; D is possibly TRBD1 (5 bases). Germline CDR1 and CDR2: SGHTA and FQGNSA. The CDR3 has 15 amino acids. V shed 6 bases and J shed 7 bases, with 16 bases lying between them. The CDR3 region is CASRQLQGKNSPLHF. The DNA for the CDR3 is TGTGCCAGCAGACAATTGCAGGGAAAGAATTCACCCCTCCACTTT.

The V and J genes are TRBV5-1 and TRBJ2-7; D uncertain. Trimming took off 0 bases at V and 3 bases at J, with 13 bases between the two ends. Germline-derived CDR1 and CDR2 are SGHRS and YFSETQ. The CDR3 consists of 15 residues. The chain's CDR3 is CASSLGAGPHYEQYF. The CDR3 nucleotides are TGCGCCAGCAGCTTGGGTGCCGGCCCTCACTACGAGCAGTACTTC.

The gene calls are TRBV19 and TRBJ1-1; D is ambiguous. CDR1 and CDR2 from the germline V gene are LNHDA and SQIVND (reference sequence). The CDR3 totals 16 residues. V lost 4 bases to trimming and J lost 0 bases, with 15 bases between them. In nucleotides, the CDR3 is TGTGCCAGTAGTACCTACCCCGAGAGGATGAACACTGAAGCTTTCTTT. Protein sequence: CASSTYPERMNTEAFF.

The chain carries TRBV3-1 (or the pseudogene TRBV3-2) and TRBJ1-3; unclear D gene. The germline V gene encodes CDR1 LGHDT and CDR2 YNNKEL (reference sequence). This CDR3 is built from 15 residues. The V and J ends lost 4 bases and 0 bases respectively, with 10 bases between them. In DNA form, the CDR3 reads TGTGCCAGCAGCCTCCAGGTACCCTCTGGAAACACCATATATTTT. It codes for CASSLQVPSGNTIYF.

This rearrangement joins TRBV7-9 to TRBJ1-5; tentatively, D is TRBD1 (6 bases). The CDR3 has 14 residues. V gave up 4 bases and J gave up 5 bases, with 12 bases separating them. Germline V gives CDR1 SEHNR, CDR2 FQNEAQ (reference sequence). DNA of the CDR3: TGTGCCAGCAGCTACAGGGAGGGAGATCAGCCCCAGCATTTT. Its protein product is CASSYREGDQPQHF.

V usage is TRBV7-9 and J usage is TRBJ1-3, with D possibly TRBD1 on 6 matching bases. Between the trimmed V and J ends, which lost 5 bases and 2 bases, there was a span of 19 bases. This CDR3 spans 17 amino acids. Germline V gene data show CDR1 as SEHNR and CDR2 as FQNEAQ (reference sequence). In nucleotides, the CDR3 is TGTGCCAGCAGCCCAAGGCCTACGGGGGGGCCTGGAAACACCATATATTTT. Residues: CASSPRPTGGPGNTIYF.

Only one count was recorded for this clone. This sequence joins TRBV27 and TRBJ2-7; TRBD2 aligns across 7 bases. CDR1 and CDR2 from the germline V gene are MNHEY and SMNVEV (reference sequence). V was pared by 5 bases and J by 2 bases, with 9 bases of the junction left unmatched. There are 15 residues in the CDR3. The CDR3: CASSPLKAGAYEQYF. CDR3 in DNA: TGTGCCAGCAGTCCCCTGAAGGCGGGAGCCTACGAGCAGTACTTC.

CDR3 residues: CASSIDELKEAFF. CDR3 in DNA: TGTGCCAGTAGTATAGATGAGTTGAAAGAAGCTTTCTTT. The gene calls are TRBV19 and TRBJ1-1; D ambiguous. The CDR3 has 13 residues. Germline-derived CDR1 and CDR2 are LNHDA and SQIVND (reference sequence). The V gene lost 0 bases and the J gene lost 8 bases, with 10 bases spanning the gap.

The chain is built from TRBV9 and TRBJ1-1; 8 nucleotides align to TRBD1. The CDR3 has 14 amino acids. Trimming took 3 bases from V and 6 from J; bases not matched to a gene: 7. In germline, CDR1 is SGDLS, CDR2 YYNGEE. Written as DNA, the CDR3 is TGTGCCAGCAGCGCTACAGGGGGTGAGTCTGAAGCTTTCTTT. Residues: CASSATGGESEAFF.

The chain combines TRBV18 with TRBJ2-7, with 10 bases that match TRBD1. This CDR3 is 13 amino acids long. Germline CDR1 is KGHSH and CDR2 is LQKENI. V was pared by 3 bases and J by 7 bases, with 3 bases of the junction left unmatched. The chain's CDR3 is CASSPGQGREQYF. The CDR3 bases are TGTGCCAGCTCACCGGGACAGGGGAGGGAGCAGTACTTC.

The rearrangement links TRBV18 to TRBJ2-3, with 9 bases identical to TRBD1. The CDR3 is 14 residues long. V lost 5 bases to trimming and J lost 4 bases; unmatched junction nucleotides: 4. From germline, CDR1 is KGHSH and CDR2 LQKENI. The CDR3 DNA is TGTGCCAGCTCAGGGACAGGGAGCGCAGATACGCAGTATTTT. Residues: CASSGTGSADTQYF.

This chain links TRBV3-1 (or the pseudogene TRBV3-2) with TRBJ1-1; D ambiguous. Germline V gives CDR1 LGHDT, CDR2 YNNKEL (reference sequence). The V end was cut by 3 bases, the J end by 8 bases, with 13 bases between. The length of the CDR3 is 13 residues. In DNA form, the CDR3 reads TGTGCCAGCAGCCATTATTTGACGGAGGAAGCTTTCTTT. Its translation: CASSHYLTEEAFF.

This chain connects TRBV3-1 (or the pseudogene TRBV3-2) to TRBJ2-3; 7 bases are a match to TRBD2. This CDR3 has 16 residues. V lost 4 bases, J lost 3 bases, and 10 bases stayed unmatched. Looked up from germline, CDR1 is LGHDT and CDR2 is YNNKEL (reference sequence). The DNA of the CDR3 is TGTGCCAGCAGCCTCCGGGGGGATTCGTTAACAGATACGCAGTATTTT. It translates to CASSLRGDSLTDTQYF.

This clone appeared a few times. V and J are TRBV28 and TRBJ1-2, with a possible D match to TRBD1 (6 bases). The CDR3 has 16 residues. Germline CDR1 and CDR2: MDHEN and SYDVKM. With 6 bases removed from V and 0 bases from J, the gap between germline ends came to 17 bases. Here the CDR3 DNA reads TGTGCCAGCAGCCTGAATGAGGACAGCACTAACTATGGCTACACCTTC. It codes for CASSLNEDSTNYGYTF.

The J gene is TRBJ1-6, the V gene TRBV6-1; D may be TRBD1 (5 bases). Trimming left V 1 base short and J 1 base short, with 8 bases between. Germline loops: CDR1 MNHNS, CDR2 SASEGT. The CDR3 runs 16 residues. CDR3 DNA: TGTGCCAGCAGTGAAGAGGGACGGTCCTATAATTCACCCCTCCACTTT. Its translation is CASSEEGRSYNSPLHF.

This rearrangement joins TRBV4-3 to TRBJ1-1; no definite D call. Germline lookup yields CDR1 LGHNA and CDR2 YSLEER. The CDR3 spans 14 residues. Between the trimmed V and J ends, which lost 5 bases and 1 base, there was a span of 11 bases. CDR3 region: CASSEWTGNTEAFF. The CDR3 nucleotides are TGCGCCAGCAGCGAGTGGACGGGGAACACTGAAGCTTTCTTT.

The CDR3 coding sequence is TGTGCCAGCTCCTCCCTTGTGACAGGGGCTAGCACAGATACGCAGTATTTT. Encoded protein: CASSSLVTGASTDTQYF. This rearrangement joins TRBV18 to TRBJ2-3; TRBD1 matches at 8 bases. There are 17 residues in the CDR3. From germline, CDR1 is KGHSH and CDR2 LQKENI. V lost 6 bases, J lost 0 bases, and 11 bases stayed unmatched.

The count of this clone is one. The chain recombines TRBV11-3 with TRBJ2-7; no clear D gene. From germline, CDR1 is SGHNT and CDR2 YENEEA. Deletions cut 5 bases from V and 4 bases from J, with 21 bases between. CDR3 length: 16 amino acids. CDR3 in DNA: TGTGCCAGCAGCAAACAGAACGTGGTCGTTATATACGAGCAGTACTTC. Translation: CASSKQNVVVIYEQYF.

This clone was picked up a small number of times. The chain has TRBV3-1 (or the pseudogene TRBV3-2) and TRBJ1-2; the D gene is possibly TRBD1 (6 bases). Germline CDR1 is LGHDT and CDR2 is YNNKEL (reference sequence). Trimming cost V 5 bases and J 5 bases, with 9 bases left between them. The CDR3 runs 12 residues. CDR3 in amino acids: CASSEQGYGYTF. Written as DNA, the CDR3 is TGTGCCAGCAGCGAACAGGGATATGGCTACACCTTC.

CDR3 DNA sequence: TGTGCCAGCAGCCGCAAAGTGGGACAGGGGGAGGGCTCCTACAATGAGCAGTTCTTC. Translated: CASSRKVGQGEGSYNEQFF. The chain combines TRBV11-2 with TRBJ2-1; the match to TRBD1 covers 11 bases. The CDR3 totals 19 residues. The germline gives CDR1 SGHAT, CDR2 FQNNGV. The V segment lost 5 bases and the J segment 0 bases; nucleotides outside the gene matches: 12. Full variable domain (outside the CDR3, taken from reference TRBV11-2 and TRBJ2-1): EAGVAQSPRYKIIEKRQSVAFWCNPISGHATLYWYQQILGQGPKLLIQFQNNGVVDDSQLPKDRFSAERLKGVDSTLKIQPAKLEDSAVYLCASSRKVGQGEGSYNEQFFGPGTRLTVL.

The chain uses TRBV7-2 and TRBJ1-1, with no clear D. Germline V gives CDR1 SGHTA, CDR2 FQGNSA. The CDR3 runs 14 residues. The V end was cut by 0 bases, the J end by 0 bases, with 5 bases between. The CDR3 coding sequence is TGTGCCAGCAGCTTAGCAGCGATGAACACTGAAGCTTTCTTT. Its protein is CASSLAAMNTEAFF.

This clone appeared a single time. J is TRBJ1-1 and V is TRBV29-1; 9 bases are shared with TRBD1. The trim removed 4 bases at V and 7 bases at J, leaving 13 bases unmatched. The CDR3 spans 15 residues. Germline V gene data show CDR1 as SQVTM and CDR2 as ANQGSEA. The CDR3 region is CSVGGTGRNIIEAFF. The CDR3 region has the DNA TGCAGCGTTGGCGGGACAGGGAGAAACATAATTGAAGCTTTCTTT.

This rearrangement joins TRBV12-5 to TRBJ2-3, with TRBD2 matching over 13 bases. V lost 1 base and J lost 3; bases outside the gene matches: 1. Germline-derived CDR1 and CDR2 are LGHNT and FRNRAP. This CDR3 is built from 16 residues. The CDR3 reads CASGLGGLAGTDTQYF. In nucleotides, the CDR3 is TGTGCTAGTGGTTTGGGGGGACTAGCGGGGACAGATACGCAGTATTTT.

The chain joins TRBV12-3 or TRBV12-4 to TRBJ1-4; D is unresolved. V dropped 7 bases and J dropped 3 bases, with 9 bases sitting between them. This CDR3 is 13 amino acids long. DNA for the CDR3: TGTGCCAGCAACGAGAGGGCTAATGAAAAACTGTTTTTT. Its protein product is CASNERANEKLFF.

CDR3 in DNA: TGTGCCAGTAGTATAGAGCGGGGAAAGAATTCACCCCTCCACTTT. It is translated as CASSIERGKNSPLHF. The gene calls are TRBV19 and TRBJ1-6; no clear D gene. The CDR3 totals 15 residues. Trimming left V 0 bases short and J 7 bases short, with 10 bases between. Looked up from germline, CDR1 is LNHDA and CDR2 is SQIVND (reference sequence). Together with reference TRBV19 and TRBJ1-6, the CDR3 gives the full variable domain: DGGITQSPKYLFRKEGQNVTLSCEQNLNHDAMYWYRQDPGQGLRLIYYSQIVNDFQKGDIAEGYSVSREKKESFPLTVTSAQKNPTAFYLCASSIERGKNSPLHFGNGTRLTVT.

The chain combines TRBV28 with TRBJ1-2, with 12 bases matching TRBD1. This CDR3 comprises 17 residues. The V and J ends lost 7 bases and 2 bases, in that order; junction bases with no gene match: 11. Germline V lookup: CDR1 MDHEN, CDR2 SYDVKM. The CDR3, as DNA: TGTGCCAGCAAGGGGATAGGGACAGGGGGCTTAAACTATGGCTACACCTTC. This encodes CASKGIGTGGLNYGYTF.